This entry describes one T cell receptor beta chain. What it binds is not known. These data are taken from a study of long-term antiretroviral therapy in people with HIV. Assay version v3.0 of immunoSEQ was used, and it was run at survey level. Repertoires were generated with immunoSEQ multiplex PCR, while TCRdb's copy carries only in-frame clones and drops some. In the table there are approximately 15,000 clones, around four fifths of which are singletons. The CDR3 contains 16 residues. Germline loops: CDR1 MDHEN, CDR2 SYDVKM. The V and J ends lost 6 bases and 2 bases, in that order; junction bases with no gene match: 11. Study-wide results and limits: Once patients were on ART, diversity went higher but still fell short of transplant donor controls. Neither ART adherence, viral resistance nor therapy changes were documented.

The J gene is TRBJ2-3, the V gene TRBV28, with 7 bases identical to TRBD2. The receptor was derived from a man aged 18-30 years with HIV. Sequenced here: unsorted PBMCs, sampled 0.3 years after starting antiretroviral therapy. The CDR3 loop is CASRSPAGYITDTQYF. CDR3 sequence (DNA): TGTGCCAGCAGGTCCCCAGCGGGGTATATCACAGATACGCAGTATTTT.